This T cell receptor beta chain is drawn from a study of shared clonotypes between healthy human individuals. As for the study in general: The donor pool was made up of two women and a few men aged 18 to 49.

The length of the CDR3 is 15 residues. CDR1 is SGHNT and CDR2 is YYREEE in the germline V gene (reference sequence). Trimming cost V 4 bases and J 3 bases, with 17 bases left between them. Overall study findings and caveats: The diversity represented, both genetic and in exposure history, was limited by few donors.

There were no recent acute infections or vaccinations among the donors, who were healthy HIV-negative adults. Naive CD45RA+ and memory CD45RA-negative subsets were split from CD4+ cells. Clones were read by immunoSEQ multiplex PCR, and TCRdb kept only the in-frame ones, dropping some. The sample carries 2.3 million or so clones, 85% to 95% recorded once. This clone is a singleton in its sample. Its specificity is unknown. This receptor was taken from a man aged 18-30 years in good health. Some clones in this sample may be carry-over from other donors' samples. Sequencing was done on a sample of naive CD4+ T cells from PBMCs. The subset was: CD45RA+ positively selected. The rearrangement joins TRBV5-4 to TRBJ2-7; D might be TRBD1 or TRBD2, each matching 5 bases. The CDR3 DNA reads TGTGCCAGCAGCCCTGGGACCCCCCTTAACTACGAGCAGTACTTC. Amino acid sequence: CASSPGTPLNYEQYF. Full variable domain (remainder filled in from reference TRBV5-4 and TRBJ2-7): ETGVTQSPTHLIKTRGQQVTLRCSSQSGHNTVSWYQQALGQGPQFIFQYYREEENGRGNFPPRFSGLQFPNYSSELNVNALELDDSALYLCASSPGTPLNYEQYFGPGTRLTVT.